The rows below give T cell receptor beta chains drawn from one sample of a study of neoadjuvant anti-PD-1 for oral cavity cancer. Here immunoSEQ multiplex PCR was the method, and the copy in TCRdb shows in-frame clones only, minus some. The data contain around 32,000 clones, around four fifths of them singletons. The sample in question was PBMCs, obtained after nivolumab (anti-PD-1) treatment. These receptors all stem from a person aged 35-80 years with oral cavity squamous cell carcinoma. Each CDR3 is given without its conserved first and last residue. Each record gives: V gene, J gene, CDR3 protein.

v_gene: TRBV5-5
j_gene: TRBJ2-2
CDR3aa: ASSLGATANTGELF

v_gene: TRBV30
j_gene: TRBJ2-7
CDR3aa: AYTGFKIHEQY

v_gene: TRBV7-3
j_gene: TRBJ2-7
CDR3aa: ASSLYGQGSSYEQY

v_gene: TRBV10-1
j_gene: TRBJ1-3
CDR3aa: ASSEGNTIY

v_gene: TRBV9
j_gene: TRBJ1-2
CDR3aa: ASSPGQFSNYGYT

v_gene: TRBV14
j_gene: TRBJ2-3
CDR3aa: ATSVGGTLTDTQY

v_gene: TRBV7-2
j_gene: TRBJ1-6
CDR3aa: ASSLWGGANDSPLH

v_gene: TRBV6-6
j_gene: TRBJ2-1
CDR3aa: ASVPGTSYNEQF

v_gene: TRBV28
j_gene: TRBJ1-6
CDR3aa: ASSSGAFGTGYSPLH

v_gene: TRBV9
j_gene: TRBJ1-1
CDR3aa: ASSVTPGNTEAF

v_gene: TRBV7-6
j_gene: TRBJ2-3
CDR3aa: ASSGRQGSWADTQY

v_gene: TRBV30
j_gene: TRBJ1-5
CDR3aa: AWNGQGGGNQPQH

v_gene: TRBV19
j_gene: TRBJ2-1
CDR3aa: ASSHPPQPRDRVSSYNEQF

v_gene: TRBV7-9
j_gene: TRBJ1-1
CDR3aa: ASSSRGQGQGARTEAF

v_gene: TRBV7-2
j_gene: TRBJ2-2
CDR3aa: ASSLITSGIGELF

v_gene: TRBV27
j_gene: TRBJ1-3
CDR3aa: ASSFTGGDTIY

v_gene: TRBV5-1
j_gene: TRBJ1-1
CDR3aa: ASSWTGISEAF

v_gene: TRBV20-1
j_gene: TRBJ2-1
CDR3aa: SALPPPQF

v_gene: TRBV6-1
j_gene: TRBJ1-5
CDR3aa: ASSVTVGNQPQH

v_gene: TRBV4-3
j_gene: TRBJ1-4
CDR3aa: ASSKDSVLGEKLF

v_gene: TRBV5-1
j_gene: TRBJ1-5
CDR3aa: ASSLGLRGTGQPQH

v_gene: TRBV5-1
j_gene: TRBJ2-7
CDR3aa: ASSFLWDRGSYEQY

v_gene: TRBV7-8
j_gene: TRBJ2-2
CDR3aa: ASSLKRGGGASYTGELF

v_gene: TRBV19
j_gene: TRBJ1-1
CDR3aa: ASSSQPSGPEAF

v_gene: TRBV7-9
j_gene: TRBJ2-5
CDR3aa: ASSLRLGAGEETQY

v_gene: TRBV9
j_gene: TRBJ1-2
CDR3aa: ASSVDGDATYGYT

v_gene: TRBV5-3
j_gene: TRBJ1-1
CDR3aa: ARSLEQGADLNTEAF

v_gene: TRBV28
j_gene: TRBJ2-2
CDR3aa: ATEYLSGSTGELF

v_gene: TRBV5-4
j_gene: TRBJ1-2
CDR3aa: ASSTTGAYGYT

v_gene: TRBV4-1
j_gene: TRBJ1-2
CDR3aa: ASSQDLTGGDGYT

v_gene: TRBV15
j_gene: TRBJ2-7
CDR3aa: ATSRLRGDRALVHEQY

v_gene: TRBV5-8
j_gene: TRBJ2-6
CDR3aa: ASSFGRRSGANVLT

v_gene: TRBV7-8
j_gene: .
CDR3aa: ASSISSGTYEQY

v_gene: TRBV5-4
j_gene: TRBJ1-6
CDR3aa: ASNQDRARNSPLH

v_gene: TRBV5-1
j_gene: TRBJ1-1
CDR3aa: ASRLTPVQPEAF

v_gene: TRBV10-3
j_gene: TRBJ1-1
CDR3aa: AIGTGVTNTEAF

v_gene: TRBV15
j_gene: TRBJ1-4
CDR3aa: ATSRVGGVEKLF

v_gene: TRBV6-5
j_gene: TRBJ1-1
CDR3aa: ASSSHPNTEAF

v_gene: TRBV29-1
j_gene: TRBJ1-1
CDR3aa: SVEPGGRGTEAF

v_gene: TRBV28
j_gene: TRBJ1-2
CDR3aa: ASSLAQGSWYGYT

v_gene: TRBV19
j_gene: TRBJ2-3
CDR3aa: ASSHGEGDSTDTQY

v_gene: TRBV5-1
j_gene: TRBJ2-1
CDR3aa: ASSSLSVTMGGEQF

v_gene: TRBV5-4
j_gene: TRBJ2-5
CDR3aa: ASSLALAGGQETQY

v_gene: TRBV6-1
j_gene: TRBJ1-2
CDR3aa: ASAGGGRGTYGYT

v_gene: TRBV5-6
j_gene: TRBJ2-7
CDR3aa: ASSFTGIHEQY

v_gene: TRBV5-6
j_gene: TRBJ2-1
CDR3aa: ASSLVAGGLLFNEQF

v_gene: TRBV7-2
j_gene: TRBJ2-2
CDR3aa: ASSLNSGGVSRELF

v_gene: TRBV13
j_gene: TRBJ1-2
CDR3aa: ASSYSYGYT

v_gene: TRBV7-9
j_gene: TRBJ2-7
CDR3aa: ASTGGVRYEQY

v_gene: TRBV5-4
j_gene: TRBJ1-1
CDR3aa: ASSWGQYTEAF

v_gene: TRBV7-8
j_gene: TRBJ2-1
CDR3aa: ASSLDTISYNEQF